A few counts support the clone carrying this TCR beta chain. Its antigen is unknown. The TCR cDNA carried a universal primer site and UMIs from 5'RACE template switching. TCRdb processed the 5' RACE reads anew with MiXCR; each CDR3 protein has one entry. Seen here are about 320,000 distinct CDR3 sequences, roughly 4.3% observed once, and the top ten hold roughly a fifth. The sample originates from a study of T cells after yellow fever vaccination. In the study overall: In the case of low-cell-number fractions, SMART-Seq v4 Ultra Low Input was used for preparation. Study findings and constraints: Post-booster repertoires again held most primary-vaccination clones (roughly 95% CD4, just under 90% CD8). Weaker, the secondary response had a peak occurring faster, on day 5 versus 15.

CDR1 MDHEN and CDR2 SYDVKM come from the germline V gene. Trimming left V 4 bases short and J 3 bases short, with 9 bases between. The CDR3 consists of 14 residues. V and J are TRBV28 and TRBJ2-2; D is uncertain. The source material was PBMCs, sampled 15 days after the yellow fever booster vaccination. The origin of this receptor is a man younger than 35 who received the YFV17D yellow fever vaccine. CDR3 region: CASSSRTYTGELFF. DNA of the CDR3: TGTGCCAGCAGTTCCAGAACCTACACCGGGGAGCTGTTTTTT. Filled out from reference TRBV28 and TRBJ2-2, the complete variable domain reads DVKVTQSSRYLVKRTGEKVFLECVQDMDHENMFWYRQDPGLGLRLIYFSYDVKMKEKGDIPEGYSVSREKKERFSLILESASTNQTSMYLCASSSRTYTGELFFGEGSRLTVL.